This T cell receptor beta chain was identified during a study of beta chain features in type 1 diabetes. Regarding the study as a whole: It was among patients, rather than healthy donors, that naive, central memory and Treg TCRB repertoires appeared more similar. No resolution was reached here on whether HLA type influences TCRB rearrangement.

As every portion of the isolated RNA was reverse transcribed, the sequencing read expressed TCRB transcripts. Repertoires were generated with immunoSEQ multiplex PCR, while TCRdb's copy carries only in-frame clones and drops some. The sample carries around 310,000 clones, about 11% recorded once. This CDR3 is built from 13 residues. V lost 2 bases, J lost 4 bases, and 8 bases lay in between. Looked up from germline, CDR1 is PRHDT and CDR2 is FYEKMQ (reference sequence). This clone appeared many times. Antigen: not known. The chain employs TRBV13 and TRBJ2-5; D is ambiguous. Material: naive CD4+ T cells from blood. The TCR comes from a woman aged 25-40 years in good health. The CDR3 sequence is CASSLRRRETQYF. Written as DNA, the CDR3 is TGTGCCAGCAGCTTACGCAGGCGAGAGACCCAGTACTTC.